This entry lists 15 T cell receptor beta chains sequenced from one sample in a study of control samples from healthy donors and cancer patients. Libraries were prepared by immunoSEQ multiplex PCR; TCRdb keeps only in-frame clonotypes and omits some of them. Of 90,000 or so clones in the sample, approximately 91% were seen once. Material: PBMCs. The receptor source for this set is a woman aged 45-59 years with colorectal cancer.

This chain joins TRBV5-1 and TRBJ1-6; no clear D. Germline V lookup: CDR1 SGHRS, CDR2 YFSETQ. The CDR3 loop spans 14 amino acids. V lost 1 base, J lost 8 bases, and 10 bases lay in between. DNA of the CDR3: TGCGCCAGCAGCTTGCAAAGGGTGGATTCACCCCTCCACTTT. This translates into CASSLQRVDSPLHF.

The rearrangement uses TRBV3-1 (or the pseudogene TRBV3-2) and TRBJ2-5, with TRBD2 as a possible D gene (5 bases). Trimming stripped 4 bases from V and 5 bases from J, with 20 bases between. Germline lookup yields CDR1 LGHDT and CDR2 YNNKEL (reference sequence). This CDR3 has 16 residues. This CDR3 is CASSRVSSQSEETQYF. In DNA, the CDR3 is TGTGCCAGCAGCCGAGTCTCTAGCCAGTCCGAGGAGACCCAGTACTTC.

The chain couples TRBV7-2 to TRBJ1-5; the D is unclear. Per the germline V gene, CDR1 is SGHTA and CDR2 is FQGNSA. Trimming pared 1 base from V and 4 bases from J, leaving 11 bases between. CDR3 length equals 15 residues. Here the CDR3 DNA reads TGTGCCAGCAGCTTAGAATCCGGGCCTAATCAGCCCCAGCATTTT. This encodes CASSLESGPNQPQHF.

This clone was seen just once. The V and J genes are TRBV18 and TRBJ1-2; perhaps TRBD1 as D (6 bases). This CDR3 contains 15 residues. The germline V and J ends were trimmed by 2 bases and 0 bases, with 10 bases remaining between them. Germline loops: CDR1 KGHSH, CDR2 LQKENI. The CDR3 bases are TGTGCCAGCTCACCAGATCAGGGGCCTAACTATGGCTACACCTTC. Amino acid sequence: CASSPDQGPNYGYTF.

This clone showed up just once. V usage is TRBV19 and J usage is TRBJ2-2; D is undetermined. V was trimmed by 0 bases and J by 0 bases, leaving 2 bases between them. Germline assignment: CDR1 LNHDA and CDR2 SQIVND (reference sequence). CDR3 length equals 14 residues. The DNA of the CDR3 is TGTGCCAGTAGTATAGATGCGAACACCGGGGAGCTGTTTTTT. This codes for CASSIDANTGELFF. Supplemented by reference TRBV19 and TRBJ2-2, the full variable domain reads DGGITQSPKYLFRKEGQNVTLSCEQNLNHDAMYWYRQDPGQGLRLIYYSQIVNDFQKGDIAEGYSVSREKKESFPLTVTSAQKNPTAFYLCASSIDANTGELFFGEGSRLTVL.

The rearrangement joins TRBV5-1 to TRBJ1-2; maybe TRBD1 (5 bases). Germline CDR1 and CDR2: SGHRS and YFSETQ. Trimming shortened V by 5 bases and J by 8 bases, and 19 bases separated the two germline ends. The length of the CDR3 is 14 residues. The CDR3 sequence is CASRVGTPNLGYTF. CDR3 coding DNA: TGCGCCAGCAGAGTCGGGACCCCCAACTTAGGCTACACCTTC.

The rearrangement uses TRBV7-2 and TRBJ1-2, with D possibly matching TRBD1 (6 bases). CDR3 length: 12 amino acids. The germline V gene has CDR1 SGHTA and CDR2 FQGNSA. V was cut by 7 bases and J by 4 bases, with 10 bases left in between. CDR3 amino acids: CASTRGGYGYTF. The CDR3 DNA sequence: TGTGCCAGCACCCGAGGGGGCTATGGCTACACCTTC.

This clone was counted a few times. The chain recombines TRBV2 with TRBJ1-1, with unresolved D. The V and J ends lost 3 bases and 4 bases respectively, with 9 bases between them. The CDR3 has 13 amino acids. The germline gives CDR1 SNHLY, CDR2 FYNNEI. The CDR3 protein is CASSDRRGTEAFF. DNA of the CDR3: TGTGCCAGCAGTGACAGGCGGGGCACTGAAGCTTTCTTT.

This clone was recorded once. Written as DNA, the CDR3 is TGTGCCAGTAGTATTACAGGGGATCATAGCAATCAGCCCCAGCATTTT. Encoded protein: CASSITGDHSNQPQHF. The chain is built from TRBV19 and TRBJ1-5; 7 bases are a match to TRBD1. With V trimmed by 3 bases and J by 0 bases, 5 bases remained unmatched. The germline gives CDR1 LNHDA, CDR2 SQIVND (reference sequence). CDR3 length: 16 amino acids.

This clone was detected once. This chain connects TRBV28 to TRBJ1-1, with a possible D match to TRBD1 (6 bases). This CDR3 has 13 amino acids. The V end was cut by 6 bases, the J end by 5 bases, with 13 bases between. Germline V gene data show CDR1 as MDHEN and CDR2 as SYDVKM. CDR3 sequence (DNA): TGTGCCAGCAGGGTACAGGGAAAAACTGAAGCTTTCTTT. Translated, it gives CASRVQGKTEAFF.

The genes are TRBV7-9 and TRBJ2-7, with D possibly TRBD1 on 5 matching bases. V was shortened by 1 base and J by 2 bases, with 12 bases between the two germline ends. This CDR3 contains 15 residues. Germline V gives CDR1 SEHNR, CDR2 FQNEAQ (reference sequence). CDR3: CASSLERDSPYEQYV. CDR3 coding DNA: TGTGCCAGCAGCTTAGAAAGAGACAGCCCCTACGAGCAGTACGTC.

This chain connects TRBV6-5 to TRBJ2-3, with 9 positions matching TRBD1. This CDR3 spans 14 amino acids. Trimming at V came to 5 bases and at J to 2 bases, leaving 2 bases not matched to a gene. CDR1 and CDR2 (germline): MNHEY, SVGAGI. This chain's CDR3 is CASSRDRVTDTQYF. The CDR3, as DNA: TGTGCCAGCAGTCGGGACAGGGTCACAGATACGCAGTATTTT.

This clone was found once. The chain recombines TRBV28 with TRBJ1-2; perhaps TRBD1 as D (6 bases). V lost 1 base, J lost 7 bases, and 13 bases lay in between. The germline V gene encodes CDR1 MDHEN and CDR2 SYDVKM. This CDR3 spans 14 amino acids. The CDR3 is CASSLLQGSPGYTF. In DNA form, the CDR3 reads TGTGCCAGCAGTTTATTACAGGGATCCCCTGGCTACACCTTC.

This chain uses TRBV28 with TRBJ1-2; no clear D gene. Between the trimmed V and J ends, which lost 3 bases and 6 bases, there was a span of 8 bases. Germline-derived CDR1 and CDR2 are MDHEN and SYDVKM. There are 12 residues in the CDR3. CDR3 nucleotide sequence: TGTGCCAGCAGTTTTGTGGGGAATGGCTACACCTTC. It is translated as CASSFVGNGYTF.

The chain's CDR3 is CASSPGVSGTDTQYF. CDR3 bases: TGTGCCAGCAGTCCAGGGGTTTCTGGCACAGATACGCAGTATTTT. The gene calls are TRBV28 and TRBJ2-3; weak D call: TRBD1 (6 bases). The CDR3 totals 15 residues. Germline V gives CDR1 MDHEN, CDR2 SYDVKM. Trimming took off 5 bases at V and 1 base at J, with 13 bases between the two ends.